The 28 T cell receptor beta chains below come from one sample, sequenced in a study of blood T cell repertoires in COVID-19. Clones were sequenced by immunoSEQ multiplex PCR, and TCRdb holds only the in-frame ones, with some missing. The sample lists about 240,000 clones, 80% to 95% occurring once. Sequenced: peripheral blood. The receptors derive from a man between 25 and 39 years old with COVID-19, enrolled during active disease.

In nucleotides, the CDR3 is TGTGCCTGGAGTCGAGGCGATCAGCCCCAGCATTTT. It specifies CAWSRGDQPQHF. The J gene is TRBJ1-5, the V gene TRBV30; D call uncertain. The CDR3 length is 12 residues. Germline CDR1 reads GTSNPN; CDR2 reads SVGIG (reference sequence). Trimming removed 2 bases at V and 5 bases at J, with 7 bases between.

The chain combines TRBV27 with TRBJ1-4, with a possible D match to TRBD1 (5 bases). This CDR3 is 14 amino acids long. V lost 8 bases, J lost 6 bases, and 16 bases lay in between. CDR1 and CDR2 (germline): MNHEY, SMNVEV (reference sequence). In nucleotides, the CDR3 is TGTGCCAGCTCCGACCTGAAAGGGGATGAAAAACTGTTTTTT. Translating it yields CASSDLKGDEKLFF.

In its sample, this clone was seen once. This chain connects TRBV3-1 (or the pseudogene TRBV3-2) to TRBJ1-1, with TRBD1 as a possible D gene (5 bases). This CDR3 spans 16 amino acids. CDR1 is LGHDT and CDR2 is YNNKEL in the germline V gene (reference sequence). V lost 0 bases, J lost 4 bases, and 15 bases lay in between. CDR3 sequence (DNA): TGTGCCAGCAGCCAAGATTCCGCGACAGCGGGCACTGAAGCTTTCTTT. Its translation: CASSQDSATAGTEAFF.

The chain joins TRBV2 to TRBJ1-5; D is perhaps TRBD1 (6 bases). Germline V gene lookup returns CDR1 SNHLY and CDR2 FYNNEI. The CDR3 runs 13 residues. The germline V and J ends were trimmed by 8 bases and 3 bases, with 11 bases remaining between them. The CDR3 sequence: CASHRETNQPQHF. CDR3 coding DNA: TGTGCCAGCCACAGGGAGACCAATCAGCCCCAGCATTTT.

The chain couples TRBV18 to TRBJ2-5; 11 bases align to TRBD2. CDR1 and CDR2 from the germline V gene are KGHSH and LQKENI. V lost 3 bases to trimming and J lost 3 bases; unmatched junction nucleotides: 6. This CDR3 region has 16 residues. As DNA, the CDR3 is TGTGCCAGCTCACCTAAACCGGGACTAGCGGAAGAGACCCAGTACTTC. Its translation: CASSPKPGLAEETQYF.

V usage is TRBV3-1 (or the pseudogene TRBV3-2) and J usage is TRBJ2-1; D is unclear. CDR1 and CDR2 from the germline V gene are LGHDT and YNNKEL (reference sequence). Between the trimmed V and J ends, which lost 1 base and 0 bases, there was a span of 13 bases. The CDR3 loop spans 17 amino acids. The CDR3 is CASSQVAAPSSYNEQFF. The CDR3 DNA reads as TGTGCCAGCAGCCAAGTAGCAGCACCGAGCTCCTACAATGAGCAGTTCTTC.

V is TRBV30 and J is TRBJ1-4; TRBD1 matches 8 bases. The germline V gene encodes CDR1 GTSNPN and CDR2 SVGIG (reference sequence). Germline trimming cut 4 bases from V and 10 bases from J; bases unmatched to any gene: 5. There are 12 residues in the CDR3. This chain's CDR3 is CAWTQGVGKLFF. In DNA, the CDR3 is TGTGCCTGGACACAGGGGGTGGGAAAACTGTTTTTT.

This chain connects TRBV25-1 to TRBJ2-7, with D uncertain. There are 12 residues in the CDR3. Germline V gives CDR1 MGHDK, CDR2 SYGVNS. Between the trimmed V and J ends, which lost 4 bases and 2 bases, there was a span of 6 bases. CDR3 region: CASSVTPYEQYF. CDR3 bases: TGTGCCAGCAGTGTGACACCCTACGAGCAGTACTTC.

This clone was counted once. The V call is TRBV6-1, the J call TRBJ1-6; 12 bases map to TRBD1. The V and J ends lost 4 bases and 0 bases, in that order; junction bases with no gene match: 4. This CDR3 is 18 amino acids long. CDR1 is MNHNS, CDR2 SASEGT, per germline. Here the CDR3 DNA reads TGTGCCAGCAGTGGGGACAGGGGGCCCAGCTCCTATAATTCACCCCTCCACTTT. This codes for CASSGDRGPSSYNSPLHF.

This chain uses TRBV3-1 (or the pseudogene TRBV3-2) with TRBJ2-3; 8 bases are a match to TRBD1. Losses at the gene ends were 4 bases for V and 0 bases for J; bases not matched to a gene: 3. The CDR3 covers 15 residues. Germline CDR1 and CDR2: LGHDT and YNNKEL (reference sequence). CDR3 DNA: TGTGCCAGCAGCCTAAGACAGGGGAGCACAGATACGCAGTATTTT. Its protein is CASSLRQGSTDTQYF.

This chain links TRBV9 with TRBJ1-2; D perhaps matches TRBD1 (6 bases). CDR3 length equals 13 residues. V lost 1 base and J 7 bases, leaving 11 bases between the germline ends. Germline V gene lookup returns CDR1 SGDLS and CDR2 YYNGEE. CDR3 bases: TGTGCCAGCAGCGTAACACAGGGATCTGGCTACACCTTC. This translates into CASSVTQGSGYTF.

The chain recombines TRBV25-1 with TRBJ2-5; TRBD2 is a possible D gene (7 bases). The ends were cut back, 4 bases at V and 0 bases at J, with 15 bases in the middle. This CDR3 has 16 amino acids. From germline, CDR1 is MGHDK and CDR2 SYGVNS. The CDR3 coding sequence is TGTGCCAGCAGTGCAGCGGGACATCCAAACCAAGAGACCCAGTACTTC. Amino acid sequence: CASSAAGHPNQETQYF.

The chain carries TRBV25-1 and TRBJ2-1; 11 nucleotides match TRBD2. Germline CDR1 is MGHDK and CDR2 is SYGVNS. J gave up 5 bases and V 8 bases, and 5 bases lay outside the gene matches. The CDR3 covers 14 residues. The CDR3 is CASQTSGGNNEQFF. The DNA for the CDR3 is TGTGCCAGCCAAACTAGCGGGGGCAACAATGAGCAGTTCTTC.

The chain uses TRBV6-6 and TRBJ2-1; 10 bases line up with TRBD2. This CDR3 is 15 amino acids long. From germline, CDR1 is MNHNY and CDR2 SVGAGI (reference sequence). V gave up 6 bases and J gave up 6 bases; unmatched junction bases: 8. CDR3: CASSSSGGALNEQFF. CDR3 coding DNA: TGTGCCAGCAGCTCCAGCGGGGGGGCCCTCAATGAGCAGTTCTTC.

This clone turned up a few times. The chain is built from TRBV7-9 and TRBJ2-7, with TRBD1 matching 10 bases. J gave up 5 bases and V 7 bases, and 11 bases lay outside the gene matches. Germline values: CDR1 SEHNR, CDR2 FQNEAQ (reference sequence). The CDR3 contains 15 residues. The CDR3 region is CASNAHGTGEDEQYF. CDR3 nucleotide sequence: TGTGCCAGCAACGCCCATGGGACAGGGGAGGACGAGCAGTACTTC.

CDR3 in amino acids: CASSKLARRGETQYF. CDR3 DNA: TGCGCCAGCAGTAAACTAGCGAGGAGGGGTGAGACCCAGTACTTC. The chain recombines TRBV5-1 with TRBJ2-5, with 7 bases aligning to TRBD2. CDR1 is SGHRS, CDR2 YFSETQ, per germline. V shed 5 bases and J 5 bases; nucleotides not matched to a gene: 12. This CDR3 spans 15 amino acids. The entire variable domain, with the rest obtained from reference TRBV5-1 and TRBJ2-5, is as follows: KAGVTQTPRYLIKTRGQQVTLSCSPISGHRSVSWYQQTPGQGLQFLFEYFSETQRNKGNFPGRFSGRQFSNSRSEMNVSTLELGDSALYLCASSKLARRGETQYFGPGTRLLVL.

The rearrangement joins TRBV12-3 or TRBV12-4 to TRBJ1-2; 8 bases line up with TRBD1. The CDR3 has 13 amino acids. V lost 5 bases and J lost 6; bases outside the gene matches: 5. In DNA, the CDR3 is TGTGCCAGCAGTGACAGGGGATTGGATGGCTACACCTTC. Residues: CASSDRGLDGYTF.

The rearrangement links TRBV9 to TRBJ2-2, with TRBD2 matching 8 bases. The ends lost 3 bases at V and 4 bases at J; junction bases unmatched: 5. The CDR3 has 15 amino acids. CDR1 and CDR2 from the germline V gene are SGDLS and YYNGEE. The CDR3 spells CASSGRGGGTGELFF. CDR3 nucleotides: TGTGCCAGCAGCGGCCGGGGGGGCGGCACCGGGGAGCTGTTTTTT.

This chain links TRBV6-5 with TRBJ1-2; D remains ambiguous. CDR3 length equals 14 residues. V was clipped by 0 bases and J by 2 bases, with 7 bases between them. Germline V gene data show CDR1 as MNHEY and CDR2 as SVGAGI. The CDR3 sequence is CASSYSSGNYGYTF. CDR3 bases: TGTGCCAGCAGTTACTCTTCGGGGAACTATGGCTACACCTTC.

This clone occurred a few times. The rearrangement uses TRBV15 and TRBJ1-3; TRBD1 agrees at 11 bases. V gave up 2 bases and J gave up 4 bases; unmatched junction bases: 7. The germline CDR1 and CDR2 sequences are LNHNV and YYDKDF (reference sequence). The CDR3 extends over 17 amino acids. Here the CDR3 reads CATSRTRTGGIGNTIYF. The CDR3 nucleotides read TGTGCCACCAGCAGAACCCGGACAGGGGGCATCGGAAACACCATATATTTT. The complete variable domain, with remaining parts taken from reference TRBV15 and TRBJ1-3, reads DAMVIQNPRYQVTQFGKPVTLSCSQTLNHNVMYWYQQKSSQAPKLLFHYYDKDFNNEADTPDNFQSRRPNTSFCFLDIRSPGLGDTAMYLCATSRTRTGGIGNTIYFGEGSWLTVV.

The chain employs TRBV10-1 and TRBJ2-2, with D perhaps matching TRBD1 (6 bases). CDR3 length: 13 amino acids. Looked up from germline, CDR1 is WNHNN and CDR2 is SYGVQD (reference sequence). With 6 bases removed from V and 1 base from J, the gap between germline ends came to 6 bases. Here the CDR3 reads CASRQGNTGELFF. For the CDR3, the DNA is TGCGCCAGCAGACAGGGGAACACCGGGGAGCTGTTTTTT.

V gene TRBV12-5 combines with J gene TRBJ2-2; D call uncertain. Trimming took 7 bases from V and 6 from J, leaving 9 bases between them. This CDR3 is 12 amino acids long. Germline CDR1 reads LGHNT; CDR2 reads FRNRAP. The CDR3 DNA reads TGTGCTAGTGCCACGGTGGCCGGGGAGCTGTTTTTT. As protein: CASATVAGELFF.

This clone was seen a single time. The CDR3 coding sequence is TGTGCCAGCAGCTCAGGACAGGGACGGGAAGCTTTCTTT. Residues: CASSSGQGREAFF. This chain links TRBV7-6 with TRBJ1-1; 8 bases fit TRBD1. Germline-derived CDR1 and CDR2 are SGHVS and FNYEAQ. The CDR3 contains 13 residues. V gave up 4 bases and J gave up 8 bases; unmatched junction bases: 6.

The CDR3 reads CASGTPLNQPQHF. The DNA of the CDR3 is TGTGCCAGTGGGACACCTCTCAATCAGCCCCAGCATTTT. The genes are TRBV19 and TRBJ1-5; tentative D call: TRBD1 (6 bases). V was pared by 8 bases and J by 3 bases, with 11 bases between. CDR1 is LNHDA, CDR2 SQIVND, per germline (reference sequence). This CDR3 region has 13 residues.

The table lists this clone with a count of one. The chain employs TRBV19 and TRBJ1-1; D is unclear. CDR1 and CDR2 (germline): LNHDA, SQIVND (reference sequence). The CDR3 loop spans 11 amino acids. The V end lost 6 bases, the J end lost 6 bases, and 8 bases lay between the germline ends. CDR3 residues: CASRKSPEAFF. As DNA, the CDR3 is TGTGCCAGTAGAAAGAGCCCTGAAGCTTTCTTT.

CDR3 bases: TGTGCCAGTAGTCGACAGGGGAGCTCCACTGAAGCTTTCTTT. It specifies CASSRQGSSTEAFF. V gene TRBV19 combines with J gene TRBJ1-1; the match to TRBD1 covers 8 bases. The CDR3 consists of 14 residues. J gave up 4 bases and V 5 bases, and 6 bases lay outside the gene matches. The germline gives CDR1 LNHDA, CDR2 SQIVND (reference sequence).

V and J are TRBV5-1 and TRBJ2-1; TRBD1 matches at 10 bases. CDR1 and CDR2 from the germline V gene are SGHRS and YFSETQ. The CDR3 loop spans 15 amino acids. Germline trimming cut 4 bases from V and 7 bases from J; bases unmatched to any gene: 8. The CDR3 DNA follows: TGCGCCAGCAGCACGGGGGACAGGGGAGGGAATGAGCAGTTCTTC. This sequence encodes CASSTGDRGGNEQFF.

CDR3 bases: TGTGCCTGGAGTGGGGAGGGGGGAGAGGTGGGTAGCAATCAGCCCCAGCATTTT. This gives the protein CAWSGEGGEVGSNQPQHF. The chain couples TRBV30 to TRBJ1-5; D possibly corresponds to TRBD1 (6 bases). V lost 1 base, J lost 0 bases, and 19 bases lay in between. The CDR3 is made up of 18 amino acids. The germline CDR1 and CDR2 sequences are GTSNPN and SVGIG (reference sequence).